This entry lists 13 T cell receptor beta chains sequenced from one sample in a study of T cell responses to AZD1222 COVID-19 vaccine. Generated by immunoSEQ multiplex PCR, the TCRdb table keeps only in-frame clones and is missing some. The sample shows about 82,000 clones, approximately 83% of them seen only once. The source was peripheral blood, collected 28 days after the second AZD1222 dose. The receptors shown here come from an adult who received the AZD1222 COVID-19 vaccine.

The chain has TRBV6-5 and TRBJ1-1; TRBD1 aligns across 8 bases. There are 14 residues in the CDR3. CDR1 and CDR2 from the germline V gene are MNHEY and SVGAGI. Trimming at V came to 7 bases and at J to 4 bases, leaving 8 bases not matched to a gene. CDR3 amino acids: CASTTLTGGTEAFF. The CDR3, as DNA: TGTGCCAGCACCACCCTTACAGGGGGCACTGAAGCTTTCTTT.

Worth noting for this clone: A junction boundary mismatches the germline segment, possibly from a read error. The chain employs TRBV19 and TRBJ1-1; D ambiguous. The CDR3 runs 13 residues. CDR1 and CDR2 from the germline V gene are LNHDA and SQIVND (reference sequence). CDR3 sequence reads: CASTQRREADSIF. The CDR3 DNA sequence: TGTGCCAGTACCCAGCGCCGGGAAGCTGATTCTATCTTT.

This rearrangement joins TRBV6-5 to TRBJ1-1; tentative D call: TRBD1 (5 bases). V was trimmed by 4 bases and J by 4 bases, leaving 16 bases between them. Per germline, CDR1 MNHEY and CDR2 SVGAGI. The CDR3 covers 15 residues. CDR3 sequence reads: CASSLYPGIGTEAFF. In DNA, the CDR3 is TGTGCCAGCAGTTTGTATCCAGGGATAGGCACTGAAGCTTTCTTT.

This clone has more than one count but fewer than ten. The chain recombines TRBV7-2 with TRBJ2-5; 7 bases align to TRBD2. This CDR3 contains 15 residues. V dropped 5 bases and J dropped 0; count of bases not matched to a gene: 6. Germline V gives CDR1 SGHTA, CDR2 FQGNSA. For the CDR3, the DNA is TGTGCCAGCAGCACCACACTAGCGAACCAAGAGACCCAGTACTTC. This translates into CASSTTLANQETQYF. The whole variable domain, filled in from reference TRBV7-2 and TRBJ2-5, reads GAGVSQSPSNKVTEKGKDVELRCDPISGHTALYWYRQSLGQGLEFLIYFQGNSAPDKSGLPSDRFSAERTGGSVSTLTIQRTQQEDSAVYLCASSTTLANQETQYFGPGTRLLVL.

The chain is built from TRBV20-1 and TRBJ2-7, with 7 bases that match TRBD1. The CDR3 is 11 amino acids. With V trimmed by 5 bases and J by 5 bases, 3 bases remained unmatched. Germline V CDR1 and CDR2: DFQATT, SNEGSKA (reference sequence). Here the CDR3 reads CSAPDRDEQYF. The CDR3 DNA reads as TGCAGTGCTCCCGACAGGGACGAGCAGTACTTC.

This clone was observed a handful of times. The V and J genes are TRBV6-2 or TRBV6-3 and TRBJ1-5; D might be TRBD1 (5 bases). Germline CDR1 MNHEY, CDR2 SVGEGT. With 2 bases removed from V and 11 bases from J, the gap between germline ends came to 16 bases. This CDR3 region has 14 residues. CDR3 sequence reads: CASSYPQGSSAQHF. The CDR3 nucleotides read TGTGCCAGCAGTTACCCTCAGGGTTCCTCGGCCCAGCATTTT.

The chain carries TRBV5-1 and TRBJ1-4; 7 nucleotides align to TRBD1. The CDR3 contains 16 residues. Germline V gene lookup returns CDR1 SGHRS and CDR2 YFSETQ. V gave up 4 bases and J gave up 6 bases; unmatched junction bases: 12. CDR3 nucleotide sequence: TGCGCCAGCAGCGTACAACCCAGGGGGTTAGATGAAAAACTGTTTTTT. The encoded protein is CASSVQPRGLDEKLFF.

In DNA form, the CDR3 reads TGTGCCAGCAGTAACCTAGCGGGGGAGTCTCTAGCCAAAAACATTCAGTACTTC. Its translation: CASSNLAGESLAKNIQYF. The V and J genes are TRBV6-2 or TRBV6-3 and TRBJ2-4; 10 nucleotides align to TRBD2. Germline V gene lookup returns CDR1 MNHEY and CDR2 SVGEGT. V trimming: 5 bases; J trimming: 0 bases; junction bases outside the gene matches: 10. CDR3 size: 18 residues.

The rearrangement uses TRBV28 and TRBJ2-7, with 8 bases aligning to TRBD1. Germline CDR1 MDHEN, CDR2 SYDVKM. V dropped 4 bases and J dropped 4; count of bases not matched to a gene: 12. The CDR3 totals 16 residues. CDR3 nucleotide sequence: TGTGCCAGCAGTTCAACCACTACGGGACAGGCGTACGAGCAGTACTTC. This translates into CASSSTTTGQAYEQYF.

This sequence joins TRBV10-3 and TRBJ1-1; 7 bases align to TRBD1. V trimming: 6 bases; J trimming: 0 bases; junction bases outside the gene matches: 7. The CDR3 is made up of 15 amino acids. Germline V lookup: CDR1 ENHRY, CDR2 SYGVKD. The CDR3 protein is CAISAGQTMNTEAFF. CDR3 in DNA: TGTGCCATCAGCGCGGGACAGACCATGAACACTGAAGCTTTCTTT.

In DNA, the CDR3 is TGTGCCAGCAGCCTCGGGCCGCAGGGCTATACGCAGTATTTT. Protein product: CASSLGPQGYTQYF. The V and J genes are TRBV11-2 and TRBJ2-3, with D perhaps matching TRBD1 (5 bases). The V and J ends lost 5 bases and 7 bases respectively, with 16 bases between them. CDR1 and CDR2 from the germline V gene are SGHAT and FQNNGV. The CDR3 loop spans 14 amino acids.

The chain combines TRBV29-1 with TRBJ2-7; 7 bases align to TRBD1. The CDR3 contains 14 residues. From germline, CDR1 is SQVTM and CDR2 ANQGSEA. V gave up 6 bases and J gave up 0 bases; unmatched junction bases: 8. CDR3 loop: CSVAGQANSYEQYF. The CDR3 region has the DNA TGCAGCGTAGCCGGACAGGCAAACTCCTACGAGCAGTACTTC.

The chain couples TRBV6-2 or TRBV6-3 to TRBJ2-7, with D tentatively TRBD1 (6 bases). V was trimmed by 6 bases and J by 3 bases, leaving 9 bases between them. CDR3 length: 12 residues. Germline CDR1 and CDR2: MNHEY and SVGEGT. CDR3 loop: CASSLQGYEQYV. CDR3 sequence (DNA): TGTGCCAGCAGCCTACAGGGCTACGAGCAGTACGTC.